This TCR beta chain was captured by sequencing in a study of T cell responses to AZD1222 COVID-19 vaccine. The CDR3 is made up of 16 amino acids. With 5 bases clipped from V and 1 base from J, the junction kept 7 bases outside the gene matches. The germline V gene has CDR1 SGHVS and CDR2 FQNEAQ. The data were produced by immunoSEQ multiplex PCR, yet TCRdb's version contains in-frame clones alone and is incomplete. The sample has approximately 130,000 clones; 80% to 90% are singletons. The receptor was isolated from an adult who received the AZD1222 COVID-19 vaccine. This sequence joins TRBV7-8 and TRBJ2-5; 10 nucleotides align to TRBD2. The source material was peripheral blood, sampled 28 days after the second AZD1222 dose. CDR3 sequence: CASSRVAGGFQETQYF. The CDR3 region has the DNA TGTGCCAGCAGCCGAGTAGCGGGGGGTTTCCAAGAGACCCAGTACTTC.